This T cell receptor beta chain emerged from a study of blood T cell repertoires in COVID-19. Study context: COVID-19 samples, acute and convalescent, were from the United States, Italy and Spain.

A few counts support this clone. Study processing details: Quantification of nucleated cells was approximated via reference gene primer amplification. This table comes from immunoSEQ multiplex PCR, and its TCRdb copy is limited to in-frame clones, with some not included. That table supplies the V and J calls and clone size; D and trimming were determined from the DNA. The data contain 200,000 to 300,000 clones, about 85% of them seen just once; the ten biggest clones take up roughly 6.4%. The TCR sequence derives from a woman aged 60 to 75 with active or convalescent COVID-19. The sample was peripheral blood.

This CDR3 is CATQAGAGAGELFF. DNA for the CDR3: TGTGCCACCCAAGCGGGAGCTGGCGCCGGGGAGCTGTTTTTT. V and J are TRBV24-1 and TRBJ2-2; TRBD2 aligns across 8 bases. The ends lost 9 bases at V and 6 bases at J; junction bases unmatched: 8. This CDR3 spans 14 amino acids. The germline CDR1 and CDR2 sequences are KGHDR and SFDVKD.